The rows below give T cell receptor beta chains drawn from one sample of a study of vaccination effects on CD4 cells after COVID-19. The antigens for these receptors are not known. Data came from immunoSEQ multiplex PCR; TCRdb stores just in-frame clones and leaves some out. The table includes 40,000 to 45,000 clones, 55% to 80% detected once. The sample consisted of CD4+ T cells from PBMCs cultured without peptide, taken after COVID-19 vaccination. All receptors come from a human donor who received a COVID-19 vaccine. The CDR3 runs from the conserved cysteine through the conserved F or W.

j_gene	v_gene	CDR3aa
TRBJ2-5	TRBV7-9	CASSSQFQETQYF
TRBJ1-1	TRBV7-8	CASSLEAETLLTAFF
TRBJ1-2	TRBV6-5	CASSYLSVGYGYTF
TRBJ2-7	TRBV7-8	CASSPILYEQYF
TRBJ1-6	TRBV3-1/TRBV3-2	CASSQGVSNSPLHF
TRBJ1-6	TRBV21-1	CASSKRRPTGSYNSPLHF
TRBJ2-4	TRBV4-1	CASSQATLGLAKNIQYF
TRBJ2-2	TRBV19	CASSNTLNTGELFF
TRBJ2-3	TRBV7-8	CASSFRLDGTDTQYF
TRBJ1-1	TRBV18	CASSADRLNTEAFF
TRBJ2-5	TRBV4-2	CASSQPGHLKTQYF
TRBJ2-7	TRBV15	CATSRDPGQGVYEQYF
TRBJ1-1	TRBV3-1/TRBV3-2	CASSRNGALGAFF
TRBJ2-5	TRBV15	CATSSTGLAQETQYF
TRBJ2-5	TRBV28	CASSLGQKVETQYF
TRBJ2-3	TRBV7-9	CASELAGGSDTQYF
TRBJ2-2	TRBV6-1	CASSERQGLGAGELFF
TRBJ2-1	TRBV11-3	CASSPGTSGRLEQFF
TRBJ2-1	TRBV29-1	CSVGDRYNEQFF
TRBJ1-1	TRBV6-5	CASSYSWDSQEAFF
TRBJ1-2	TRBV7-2	CASSLVLEGKYTF
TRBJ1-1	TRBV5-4	CASSFWDRGPEAFF
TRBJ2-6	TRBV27	CASKPLLGQGAPGANVLTF
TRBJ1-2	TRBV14	CASSPYIGVGGYTF